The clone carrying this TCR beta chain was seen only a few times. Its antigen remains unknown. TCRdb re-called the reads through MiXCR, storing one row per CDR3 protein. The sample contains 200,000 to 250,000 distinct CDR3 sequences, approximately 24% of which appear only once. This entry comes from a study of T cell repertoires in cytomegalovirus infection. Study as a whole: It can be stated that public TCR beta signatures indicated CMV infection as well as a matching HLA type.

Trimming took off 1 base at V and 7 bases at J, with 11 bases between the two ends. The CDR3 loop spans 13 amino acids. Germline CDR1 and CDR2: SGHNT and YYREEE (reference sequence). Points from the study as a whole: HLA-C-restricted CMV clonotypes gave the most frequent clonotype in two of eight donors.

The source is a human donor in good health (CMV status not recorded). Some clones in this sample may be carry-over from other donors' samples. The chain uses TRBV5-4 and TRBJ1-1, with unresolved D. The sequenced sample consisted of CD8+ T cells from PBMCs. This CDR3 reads CASSLQYSVEAFF. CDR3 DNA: TGTGCCAGCAGCTTGCAATACAGCGTTGAAGCTTTCTTT.